This T cell receptor beta chain was identified during a study of shared clonotypes between healthy human individuals. Study background: The people who gave samples were a couple of women and a few men aged 18 to 49. For every donor, three CD4 naive, three CD4 memory, two CD8 naive and one CD8 memory plates were used. Findings and caveats of the study: Richness estimates generally favored naive over memory subsets. Sampling included only blood; tissue repertoires likely differ.

Selected positively for CCR7 and CD45RO-negative, naive CD8 cells excluded terminally differentiated effector memory CD45RA+ cells. Data came from immunoSEQ multiplex PCR; TCRdb stores just in-frame clones and leaves some out. The sample has about 2.1 million clones; roughly 93% are singletons. The CDR3 is made up of 10 amino acids. This clone appeared a single time. What it binds is not known. The sequence came from a man between 18 and 35 years old in good health. Some clones in this sample may be carry-over from other donors' samples. This chain joins TRBV21-1 and TRBJ2-1. TRBV21-1 is termed a pseudogene. The sample taken for sequencing was naive CD8+ T cells from PBMCs. The CDR3 DNA is TGTGCCAGCCCCTACAATGAGCAGTTCTTC. Translating gives CASPYNEQFF.